This T cell receptor (beta chain) was documented in a study of cytomegalovirus exposure and HLA in healthy donors. Overall study findings and caveats: Later analysis reportedly placed an Asian-associated ancestry cluster below the roughly 630-donor mean in N-insertions.

Note on this clone: What it binds is unknown. The junction does not match germline at one end; this may be a read error.

The PCR ran on 60 Vbeta and 13 Jbeta primers. Produced via immunoSEQ multiplex PCR; TCRdb's table is partial and in-frame only. The sample lists around 220,000 clones; roughly 85% were seen once. The sequencing sample was made of PBMCs. The source is a man aged 18 to 35 in good health and CMV-seronegative.

The CDR3 DNA reads TGTGCCATCAGTGAGTCGTTGGAGGCCCAGCCCCAGCGTTTT. It is translated as CAISESLEAQPQRF. This sequence joins TRBV10-3 and TRBJ1-5; D gene uncertain. CDR3 size: 14 residues. Germline V lookup: CDR1 ENHRY, CDR2 SYGVKD.